The 3 T cell receptor beta chains presented below share a single source sample, sequenced in a study of T cells in Graves' hyperthyroidism and ophthalmopathy. Template material for amplifying TCR beta CDR3 regions consisted of RNA transcripts. Primed by the HTBI set, a first-round RT-PCR was run on the TCR CDR3. In TCRdb, the multiplex PCR reads were re-called with MiXCR into one record per CDR3 protein. The sample carries around 580,000 distinct CDR3 sequences, about half recorded once. The sequenced material came from peripheral blood or thyroid tissue (not recorded which). Receptors were obtained from a woman younger than 35 with Graves' hyperthyroidism.

V usage is TRBV29-1 and J usage is TRBJ1-2; the match to TRBD1 covers 8 bases. Trimming removed 6 bases from V and 6 bases from J; junction bases left unmatched: 3. CDR3 length: 11 amino acids. Germline V gene sequence: CDR1 SQVTM, CDR2 ANQGSEA. The CDR3: CSVGQVDGYTF. CDR3 sequence (DNA): TGCAGCGTGGGACAGGTCGATGGCTACACCTTC.

V and J are TRBV20-1 and TRBJ2-7; D may be TRBD1 (6 bases). CDR3 size: 13 residues. Trimming removed 4 bases at V and 2 bases at J, with 12 bases between. Germline V gene sequence: CDR1 DFQATT, CDR2 SNEGSKA (reference sequence). For the CDR3, the DNA is TGCAGTGCTACCTCGGGACAAACCTACGAGCAGTACTTC. Amino acid sequence: CSATSGQTYEQYF.

In this sample, this clonotype turned up many times. This rearrangement joins TRBV7-2 to TRBJ2-7; TRBD2 agrees at 14 bases. The CDR3 is 18 amino acids. Germline loops: CDR1 SGHTA, CDR2 FQGNSA. Germline trimming cut 5 bases from V and 0 bases from J; bases unmatched to any gene: 9. The CDR3 DNA reads TGTGCCAGCAGCCCGCGGACTAGCGGGAGGCGTGACTCCTACGAGCAGTACTTC. Translated: CASSPRTSGRRDSYEQYF.